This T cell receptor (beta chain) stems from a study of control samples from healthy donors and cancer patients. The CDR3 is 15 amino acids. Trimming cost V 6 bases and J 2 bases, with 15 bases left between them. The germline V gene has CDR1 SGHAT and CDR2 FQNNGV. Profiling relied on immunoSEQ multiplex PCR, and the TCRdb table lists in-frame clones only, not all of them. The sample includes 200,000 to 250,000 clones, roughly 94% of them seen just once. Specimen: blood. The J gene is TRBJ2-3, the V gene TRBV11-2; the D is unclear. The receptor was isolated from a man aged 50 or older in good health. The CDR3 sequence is CASSLSPTSTDTQYF. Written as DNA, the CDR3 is TGTGCCAGCAGTTTATCTCCCACGTCCACAGATACGCAGTATTTT.